This is a list of T cell receptor beta chains from one sample in a study of early T cells in non-severe SARS-CoV-2 infection. TCRdb re-derived calls from the 5' RACE reads in MiXCR, one entry per CDR3 protein. Of some 62,000 distinct CDR3 sequences in the sample, 8% to 9% were seen once. The sequences come from whole blood, collected at baseline. Receptors originate from an adult who was a healthcare worker with PCR-confirmed SARS-CoV-2 infection or an uninfected control (not recorded which). Each CDR3 is given without its conserved first and last residue.

V gene	J gene	CDR3 protein
TRBV6-5	TRBJ1-1	ASRNGDSTAEAF
TRBV4-3	TRBJ1-4	ASSQGTATTNEKLF
TRBV18	TRBJ2-7	ASSPPSGYEQY
TRBV20-1	TRBJ2-3	SRFTDTQY
TRBV7-3	TRBJ1-2	ASRVGTAANYGYT
TRBV7-9	TRBJ2-3	ASSPGLAYTDTQY
TRBV4-2	TRBJ2-3	ASSQSRQDSLGTQY
TRBV5-6	TRBJ1-5	ASSVLDRDQPQH
TRBV29-1	TRBJ2-1	SVSGLAGRIGNEQF
TRBV30	TRBJ1-1	AWSHAGITEAF
TRBV6-2/TRBV6-3	TRBJ2-7	ASSNPRISYEQY
TRBV7-2	TRBJ2-7	ASSRSTGPTYEQY
TRBV5-1	TRBJ2-7	ASSLTTGTGKGQY
TRBV20-1	TRBJ2-3	SARLAGERPDTQY
TRBV5-1	TRBJ2-7	ASSSDGRTYEQY
TRBV7-2	TRBJ2-1	ASKTSGYYNEQF
TRBV7-6	TRBJ1-5	ASSLARNQPQH
TRBV5-1	TRBJ2-1	ASTISSGTYNEQF
TRBV6-1	TRBJ1-1	ASRGLLNTEAF
TRBV5-6	TRBJ2-1	ASSPPTGDQYNEQF
TRBV9	TRBJ1-4	ASSVSINEKLF